Below are 12 T cell receptor beta chains sequenced from a single sample in a study of spatial heterogeneity in lung cancer (dated by TCRdb to about 2019). The full study reports these points: The tumor nonsynonymous mutation count correlated with the number of expanded intratumoral alpha and beta TCRs.

Read against the paper, the sample's time point label means: sample taken at primary tumor resection. Receptors were amplified or captured by 5' RACE. Sequencer: NextSeq 500. Using fastp trimming at Q25 and MiXCR clonotype assembly, TCRdb reanalyzed the public sequencing data and kept in-frame beta chains. Under each unique CDR3 protein, matching rows form one entry showing the most common genes and DNA. The sample records 9,000 to 13,000 distinct CDR3 sequences, roughly 12% of which are singletons. Of the sample, roughly a tenth falls within the top ten clones. These receptors are not linked to any known antigen. Here the sequenced sample was lung tumor tissue, taken at surgery. These receptor sequences come from a male donor with early-stage non-small cell lung cancer.

To note about this clonotype: The library was designed around alpha chains, so this beta chain is a stray read whose abundance carries little weight. The chain employs TRBV5-1 and TRBJ2-7, with 10 bases fitting TRBD1. The CDR3 consists of 14 residues. After removal of 4 bases from V and 3 bases from J, the junction contained 4 bases not matched to a gene. Germline-derived CDR1 and CDR2 are SGHRS and YFSETQ. The CDR3 sequence: CASSGTGALYEQYF. For the CDR3, the DNA is TGCGCCAGCAGCGGGACAGGGGCGCTCTACGAGCAGTACTTC.

This clonotype occurred many times. This beta chain turned up in a library designed for alpha chains; as an off-target read, its abundance says little. This rearrangement joins TRBV10-3 to TRBJ2-7; D uncertain. Trimming stripped 0 bases from V and 2 bases from J, with 5 bases between. The CDR3 has 13 amino acids. CDR1 is ENHRY, CDR2 SYGVKD, per germline. DNA for the CDR3: TGTGCCATCAGTGAGTCGGCTGCCTACGAGCAGTACTTC. It codes for CAISESAAYEQYF.

This clonotype occurred many times. One end of the junction does not line up with germline, which may come from a read error. Because the library targeted alpha chains, this beta chain is an off-target read whose size means little. This chain joins TRBV10-3 and TRBJ1-1; 10 nucleotides line up with TRBD1. Looked up from germline, CDR1 is ENHRY and CDR2 is SYGVKD. The CDR3 has 15 residues. CDR3 DNA sequence: TGTGCCATCAGTGACCTGGACAGGGGGAACCCTGAAGCTTTCTTT. Translation gives CAISDLDRGNPEAFF.

In its sample, this clonotype was seen many times. This beta chain was picked up by a library intended for alpha chains and is off target, so its count carries little meaning. The chain uses TRBV7-2 and TRBJ2-3, with TRBD2 as a possible D gene (6 bases). The CDR3 contains 18 residues. Germline V gives CDR1 SGHTA, CDR2 FQGNSA. Trimming took 1 base from V and 0 from J, leaving 17 bases between them. CDR3 sequence (DNA): TGTGCCAGCAGCTTAGTCCTCATGCTTGGGACTAGCACAGATACGCAGTATTTT. Encoded protein: CASSLVLMLGTSTDTQYF.

This clonotype was seen ten or more times. This beta chain lies outside the target of a library built for alpha chains; its clone size means little. The rearrangement links TRBV27 to TRBJ1-1; 7 nucleotides agree with TRBD1. This CDR3 has 16 amino acids. Germline V gene data show CDR1 as MNHEY and CDR2 as SMNVEV (reference sequence). V dropped 2 bases and J dropped 0; count of bases not matched to a gene: 6. CDR3 coding DNA: TGTGCCAGCAGTTTAGGTAAACAGGGGTTGAACACTGAAGCTTTCTTT. Amino acids: CASSLGKQGLNTEAFF.

This clonotype was seen at least ten times. Because this beta chain is a stray read in a library intended to capture alpha chains, its abundance should not be given much weight. V is TRBV7-3 and J is TRBJ2-3; 9 nucleotides line up with TRBD2. The length of the CDR3 is 16 residues. CDR1 SGHTA and CDR2 FQGTGA come from the germline V gene. The trim removed 0 bases at V and 2 bases at J, leaving 3 bases unmatched. The DNA of the CDR3 is TGTGCCAGCAGCTTAACGGCGGGAGGGTTCACAGATACGCAGTATTTT. Translation: CASSLTAGGFTDTQYF.

This clonotype was seen ten or more times. A library prepared for alpha chains yielded this beta chain as an off-target read; its size is of little meaning. The rearrangement uses TRBV7-9 and TRBJ1-2; TRBD1 aligns across 7 bases. The V segment lost 4 bases and the J segment 8 bases; nucleotides outside the gene matches: 10. CDR1 is SEHNR and CDR2 is FQNEAQ in the germline V gene (reference sequence). The CDR3 totals 14 residues. For the CDR3, the DNA is TGTGCCAGCAGCTCCGGACAGGCATTGAAGGGCTACACCTTC. Translated: CASSSGQALKGYTF.

There are many counts of this clonotype. This beta chain lies outside the target of a library built for alpha chains; its clone size means little. The rearrangement uses TRBV7-9 and TRBJ2-5; D might be TRBD1 (6 bases). Trimming stripped 5 bases from V and 5 bases from J, with 15 bases between. CDR3 length: 14 amino acids. Germline loops: CDR1 SEHNR, CDR2 FQNEAQ (reference sequence). The CDR3 DNA reads as TGTGCCAGCAGCCCGACAGGCTCGGTGGAGACCCAGTACTTC. This gives the protein CASSPTGSVETQYF.

This clonotype was recorded many times. The size of this beta chain means little, since it is a stray read in a library made for alpha chains. This sequence joins TRBV18 and TRBJ2-2; 14 bases map to TRBD2. Trimming removed 3 bases from V and 1 base from J; junction bases left unmatched: 4. The germline V gene has CDR1 KGHSH and CDR2 LQKENI. The CDR3 is 18 amino acids. DNA for the CDR3: TGTGCCAGCTCACCCCGGACTAGCGGGAGGCTGAACACCGGGGAGCTGTTTTTT. It specifies CASSPRTSGRLNTGELFF. Full variable domain (missing parts from reference TRBV18 and TRBJ2-2): NAGVMQNPRHLVRRRGQEARLRCSPMKGHSHVYWYRQLPEEGLKFMVYLQKENIIDESGMPKERFSAEFPKEGPSILRIQQVVRGDSAAYFCASSPRTSGRLNTGELFFGEGSRLTVL.

Many counts were recorded for this clonotype. This beta chain is an unintended read in a library built for alpha chains; its size means little. This chain links TRBV19 with TRBJ2-7; a weak D match, TRBD2 (5 bases). Germline V lookup: CDR1 LNHDA, CDR2 SQIVND (reference sequence). This CDR3 is built from 13 residues. Trimming stripped 0 bases from V and 7 bases from J, with 10 bases between. CDR3 sequence reads: CASSIERGKEQYF. The CDR3 DNA reads TGTGCCAGTAGTATAGAACGAGGGAAAGAGCAGTACTTC.

This clonotype was counted a single time. Within a library made for alpha chains, this beta chain is off target, and its count is uninformative. The chain uses TRBV30 and TRBJ2-7; unclear D gene. CDR1 is GTSNPN, CDR2 SVGIG, per germline (reference sequence). V was pared by 2 bases and J by 1 base, with 9 bases between. This CDR3 region has 13 residues. CDR3 sequence (DNA): TGTGCCTGGAGTAGAAAGGGTTCCTACGAGCAGTACTTC. As protein: CAWSRKGSYEQYF.

This clonotype occurred many times. This beta chain represents an off-target read in a library built for alpha chains; its size is of limited meaning. V is TRBV9 and J is TRBJ2-1, with D unresolved. Germline values: CDR1 SGDLS, CDR2 YYNGEE. The CDR3 is 12 residues long. V lost 4 bases and J lost 9, with 11 bases in between. CDR3: CASSLTSGEQFF. The CDR3 region has the DNA TGTGCCAGCAGCTTGACTTCTGGTGAGCAGTTCTTC. Full variable domain (rest looked up from reference TRBV9 and TRBJ2-1): DSGVTQTPKHLITATGQRVTLRCSPRSGDLSVYWYQQSLDQGLQFLIQYYNGEERAKGNILERFSAQQFPDLHSELNLSSLELGDSALYFCASSLTSGEQFFGPGTRLTVL.